This entry is about one TCR beta chain. Its antigen remains unknown. This specimen comes from a study of cytomegalovirus exposure and HLA in healthy donors. Overall study results and limits: HLA restriction was apparent for most CMV-associated TCR beta chains in a later analysis.

A multiplex PCR was run with 60 Vbeta primers and 13 Jbeta primers. TCRdb's table, derived via immunoSEQ multiplex PCR, lists solely in-frame clones and lacks some. The repertoire consists of 150,000 to 170,000 clones, with approximately 75% occurring once and the leading ten covering approximately 3%. J was trimmed by 3 bases and V by 4 bases; bases with no gene match: 12. This CDR3 comprises 17 residues. The germline V gene has CDR1 SGDLS and CDR2 YYNGEE. Sequenced: PBMCs. The sequence derives from a man younger than 35 in good health and CMV-seronegative. This sequence joins TRBV9 and TRBJ2-3, with 9 positions matching TRBD2. Here the CDR3 reads CASSPRSAGGGTDTQYF. CDR3 DNA sequence: TGTGCCAGCAGCCCCCGGTCAGCGGGGGGCGGGACAGATACGCAGTATTTT.